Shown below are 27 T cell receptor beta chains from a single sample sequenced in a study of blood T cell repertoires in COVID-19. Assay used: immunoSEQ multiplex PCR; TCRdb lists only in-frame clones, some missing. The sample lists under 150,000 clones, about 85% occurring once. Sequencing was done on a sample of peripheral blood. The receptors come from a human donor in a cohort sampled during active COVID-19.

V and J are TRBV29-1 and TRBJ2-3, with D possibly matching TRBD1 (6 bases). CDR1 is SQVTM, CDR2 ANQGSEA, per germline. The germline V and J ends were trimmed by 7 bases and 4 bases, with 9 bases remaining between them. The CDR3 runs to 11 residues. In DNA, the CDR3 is TGCAGCGGGCAGGGGCCAGATACGCAGTATTTT. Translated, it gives CSGQGPDTQYF.

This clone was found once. CDR3 region: CASSGAQREGDNYGYTF. In DNA form, the CDR3 reads TGTGCCAGCAGCGGGGCGCAGAGAGAGGGGGATAACTATGGCTACACCTTC. The J gene is TRBJ1-2, the V gene TRBV3-1 (or the pseudogene TRBV3-2); TRBD1 is a possible D gene (6 bases). Trimming left V 5 bases short and J 1 base short, with 20 bases between. CDR1 and CDR2 (germline): LGHDT, YNNKEL (reference sequence). The CDR3 runs 17 residues.

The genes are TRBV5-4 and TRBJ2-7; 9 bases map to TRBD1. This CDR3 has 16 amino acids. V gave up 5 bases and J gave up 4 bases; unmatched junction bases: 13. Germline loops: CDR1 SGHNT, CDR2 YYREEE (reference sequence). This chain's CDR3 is CASSSETDRGGYEQYF. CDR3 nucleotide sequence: TGTGCCAGCAGTTCAGAAACGGACAGGGGAGGTTACGAGCAGTACTTC.

This CDR3 reads CASSPLAGASYNEQFF. As DNA, the CDR3 is TGTGCCAGCAGCCCCCTAGCGGGTGCATCCTACAATGAGCAGTTCTTC. The rearrangement links TRBV7-6 to TRBJ2-1; the match to TRBD2 covers 8 bases. V shed 5 bases and J 1 base; nucleotides not matched to a gene: 7. In germline, CDR1 is SGHVS, CDR2 FNYEAQ. The CDR3 is 16 residues long.

The CDR3 coding sequence is TGTGCCAGCAGCATCGGGGGGCGGCCCGACTACGAGCAGTACTTC. It specifies CASSIGGRPDYEQYF. The chain couples TRBV9 to TRBJ2-7, with D perhaps matching TRBD2 (7 bases). CDR3 length equals 15 residues. Germline CDR1 SGDLS, CDR2 YYNGEE. Trimming removed 4 bases from V and 3 bases from J, with 17 bases in between.

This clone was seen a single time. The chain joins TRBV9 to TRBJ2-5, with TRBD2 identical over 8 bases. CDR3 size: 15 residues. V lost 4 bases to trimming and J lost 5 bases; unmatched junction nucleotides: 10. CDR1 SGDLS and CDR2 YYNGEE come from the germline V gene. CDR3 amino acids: CASSPPGLGSETQYF. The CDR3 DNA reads TGTGCCAGCAGCCCCCCGGGACTAGGATCGGAGACCCAGTACTTC.

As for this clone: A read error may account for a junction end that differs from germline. This CDR3 reads CASSQGLSTSGGPRW. CDR3 bases: TGCGCCAGCAGCCAAGGCTTATCGACTAGCGGGGGGCCCCGGTGG. The rearrangement uses TRBV4-1 and TRBJ2-3, with TRBD2 matching over 13 bases. The CDR3 spans 15 residues. Germline V gives CDR1 MGHRA, CDR2 YSYEKL.

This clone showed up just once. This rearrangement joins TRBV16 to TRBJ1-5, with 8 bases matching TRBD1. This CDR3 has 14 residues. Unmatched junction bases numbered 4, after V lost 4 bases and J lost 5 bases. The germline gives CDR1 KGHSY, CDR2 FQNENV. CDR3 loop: CASSPTGVDQPQHF. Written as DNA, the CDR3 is TGTGCCAGCAGCCCGACAGGGGTTGATCAGCCCCAGCATTTT.

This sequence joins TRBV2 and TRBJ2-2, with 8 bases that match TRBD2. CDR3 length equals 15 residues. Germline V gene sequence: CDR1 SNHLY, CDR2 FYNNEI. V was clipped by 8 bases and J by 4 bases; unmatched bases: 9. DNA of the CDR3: TGTGCCAGCGGGTACGGGGGGGCCCCCACCGGGGAGCTGTTTTTT. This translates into CASGYGGAPTGELFF.

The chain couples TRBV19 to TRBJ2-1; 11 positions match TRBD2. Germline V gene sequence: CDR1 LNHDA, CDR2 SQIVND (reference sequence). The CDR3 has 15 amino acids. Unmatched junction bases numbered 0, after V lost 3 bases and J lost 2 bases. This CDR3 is CASSISGGAYNEQFF. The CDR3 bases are TGTGCCAGTAGTATTAGCGGGGGGGCCTACAATGAGCAGTTCTTC.

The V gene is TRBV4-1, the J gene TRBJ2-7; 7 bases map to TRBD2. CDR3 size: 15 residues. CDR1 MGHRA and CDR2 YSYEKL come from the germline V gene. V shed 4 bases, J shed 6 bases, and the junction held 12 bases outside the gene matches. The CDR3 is CASSPRLASPFEQYF. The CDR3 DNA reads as TGCGCCAGCAGCCCCCGACTAGCTTCCCCCTTCGAGCAGTACTTC.

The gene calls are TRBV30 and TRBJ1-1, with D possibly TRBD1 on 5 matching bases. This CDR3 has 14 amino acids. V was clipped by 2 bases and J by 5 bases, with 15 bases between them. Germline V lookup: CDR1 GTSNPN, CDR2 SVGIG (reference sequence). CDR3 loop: CAWSLSRAGTEAFF. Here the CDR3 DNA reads TGTGCCTGGAGTCTTAGCAGGGCCGGAACTGAAGCTTTCTTT.

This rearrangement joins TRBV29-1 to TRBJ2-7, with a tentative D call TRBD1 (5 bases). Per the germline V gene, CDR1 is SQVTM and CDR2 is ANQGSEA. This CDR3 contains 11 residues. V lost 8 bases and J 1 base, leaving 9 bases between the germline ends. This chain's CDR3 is CSIQGSYEQYF. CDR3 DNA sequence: TGCAGCATTCAGGGTTCCTACGAGCAGTACTTC.

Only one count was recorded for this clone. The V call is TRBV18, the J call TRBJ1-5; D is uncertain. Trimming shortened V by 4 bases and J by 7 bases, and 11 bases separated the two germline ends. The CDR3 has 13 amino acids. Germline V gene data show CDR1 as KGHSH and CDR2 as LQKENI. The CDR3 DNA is TGTGCCAGCTCACGAGGGCCGGGCCAGCCCCAGCATTTT. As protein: CASSRGPGQPQHF. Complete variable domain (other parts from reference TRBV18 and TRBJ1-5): NAGVMQNPRHLVRRRGQEARLRCSPMKGHSHVYWYRQLPEEGLKFMVYLQKENIIDESGMPKERFSAEFPKEGPSILRIQQVVRGDSAAYFCASSRGPGQPQHFGDGTRLSIL.

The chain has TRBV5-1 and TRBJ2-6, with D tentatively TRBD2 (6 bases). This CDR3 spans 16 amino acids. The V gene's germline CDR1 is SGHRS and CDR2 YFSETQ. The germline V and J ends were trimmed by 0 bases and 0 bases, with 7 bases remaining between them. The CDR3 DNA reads TGCGCCAGCAGCTTGGGCGGGGCCTCTGGGGCCAACGTCCTGACTTTC. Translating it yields CASSLGGASGANVLTF.

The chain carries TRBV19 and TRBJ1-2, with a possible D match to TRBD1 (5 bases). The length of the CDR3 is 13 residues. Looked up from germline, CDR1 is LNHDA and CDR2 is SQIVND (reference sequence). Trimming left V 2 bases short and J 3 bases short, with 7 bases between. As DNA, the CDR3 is TGTGCCAGTAGTATATCAGGGCACTATGGCTACACCTTC. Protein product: CASSISGHYGYTF.

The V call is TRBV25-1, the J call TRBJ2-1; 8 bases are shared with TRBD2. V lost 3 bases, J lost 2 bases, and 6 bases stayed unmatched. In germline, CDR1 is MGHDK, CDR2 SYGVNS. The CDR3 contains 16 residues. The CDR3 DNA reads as TGTGCCAGCAGTGACTCCACGGGGGGGGCCTACAATGAGCAGTTCTTC. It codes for CASSDSTGGAYNEQFF.

The CDR3 spells CASSVIPGTGNEKLFF. For the CDR3, the DNA is TGTGCCAGCAGTGTCATTCCCGGGACAGGCAATGAAAAACTGTTTTTT. The chain employs TRBV27 and TRBJ1-4; TRBD1 aligns across 8 bases. Germline V CDR1 and CDR2: MNHEY, SMNVEV (reference sequence). With 5 bases clipped from V and 5 bases from J, the junction kept 10 bases outside the gene matches. The CDR3 runs 16 residues. Full variable domain (outside the CDR3, taken from reference TRBV27 and TRBJ1-4): EAQVTQNPRYLITVTGKKLTVTCSQNMNHEYMSWYRQDPGLGLRQIYYSMNVEVTDKGDVPEGYKVSRKEKRNFPLILESPSPNQTSLYFCASSVIPGTGNEKLFFGSGTQLSVL.

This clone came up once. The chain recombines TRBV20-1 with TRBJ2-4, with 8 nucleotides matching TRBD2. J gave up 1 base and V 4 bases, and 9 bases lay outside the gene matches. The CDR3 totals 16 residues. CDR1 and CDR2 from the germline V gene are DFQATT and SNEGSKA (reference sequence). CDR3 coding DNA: TGCAGTGCTACTGACCGGGGGGGGCCTGCCAAAAACATTCAGTACTTC. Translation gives CSATDRGGPAKNIQYF.

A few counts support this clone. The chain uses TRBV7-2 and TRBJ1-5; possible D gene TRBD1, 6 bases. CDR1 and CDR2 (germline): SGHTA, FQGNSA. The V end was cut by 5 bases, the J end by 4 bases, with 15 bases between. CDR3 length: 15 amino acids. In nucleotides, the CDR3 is TGTGCCAGCAGCCCAGGGGCAGGGACGAATCAGCCCCAGCATTTT. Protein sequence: CASSPGAGTNQPQHF.

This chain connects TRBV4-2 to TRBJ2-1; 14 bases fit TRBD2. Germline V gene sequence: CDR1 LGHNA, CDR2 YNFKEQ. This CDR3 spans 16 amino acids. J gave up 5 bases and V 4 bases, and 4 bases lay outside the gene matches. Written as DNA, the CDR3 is TGTGCCAGCAGCCTCCTGGGACTAGCGGGGGACAATGAGCAGTTCTTC. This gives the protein CASSLLGLAGDNEQFF.

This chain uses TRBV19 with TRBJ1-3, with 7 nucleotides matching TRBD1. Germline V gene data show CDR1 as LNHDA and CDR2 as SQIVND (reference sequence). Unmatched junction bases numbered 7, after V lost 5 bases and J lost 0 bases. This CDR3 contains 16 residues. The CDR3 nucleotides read TGTGCCAGTAGTCCTGACAGGGACCTCTCTGGAAACACCATATATTTT. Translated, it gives CASSPDRDLSGNTIYF.

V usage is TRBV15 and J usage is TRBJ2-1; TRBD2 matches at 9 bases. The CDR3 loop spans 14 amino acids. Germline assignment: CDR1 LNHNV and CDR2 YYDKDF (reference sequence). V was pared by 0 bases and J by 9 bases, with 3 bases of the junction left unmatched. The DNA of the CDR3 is TGTGCCACCAGCAGAGAGCGGGGGGGAGGTGAGCAGTTCTTC. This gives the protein CATSRERGGGEQFF.

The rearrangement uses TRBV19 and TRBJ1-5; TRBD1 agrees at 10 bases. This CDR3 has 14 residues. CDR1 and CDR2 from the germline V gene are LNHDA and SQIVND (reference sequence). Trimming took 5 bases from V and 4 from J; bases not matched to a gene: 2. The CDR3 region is CASSAGQGNQPQHF. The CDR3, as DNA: TGTGCCAGTAGTGCGGGACAGGGGAATCAGCCCCAGCATTTT.

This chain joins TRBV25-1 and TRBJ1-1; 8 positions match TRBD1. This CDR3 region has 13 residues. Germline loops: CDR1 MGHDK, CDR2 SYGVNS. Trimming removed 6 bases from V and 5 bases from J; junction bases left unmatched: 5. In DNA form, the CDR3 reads TGTGCCAGCAGCGGGGACAGGTTGACTGAAGCTTTCTTT. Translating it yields CASSGDRLTEAFF.

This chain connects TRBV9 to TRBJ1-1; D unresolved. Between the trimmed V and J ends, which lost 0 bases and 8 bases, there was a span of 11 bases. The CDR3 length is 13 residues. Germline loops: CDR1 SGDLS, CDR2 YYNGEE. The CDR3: CASSVGSRAEAFF. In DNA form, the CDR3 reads TGTGCCAGCAGCGTAGGGTCGAGAGCCGAAGCTTTCTTT.

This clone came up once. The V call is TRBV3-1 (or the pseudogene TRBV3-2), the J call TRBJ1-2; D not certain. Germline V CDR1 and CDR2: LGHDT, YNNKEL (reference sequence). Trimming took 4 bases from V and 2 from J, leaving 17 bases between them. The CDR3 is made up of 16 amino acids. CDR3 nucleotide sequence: TGTGCCAGCAGCCCCCCAGCGCCGAGGTGGAACTATGGCTACACCTTC. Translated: CASSPPAPRWNYGYTF.